The entry below gives a single TCR beta chain sequence along with its context. The antigen it recognizes is unknown. No base quality information exists; no much larger clone differs at one position. This specimen belongs to a study of cytomegalovirus exposure and HLA in healthy donors (TCRdb year 2017). Describing the broader study: An earlier analysis of several hundred of the donors reported 250 to 350 Gb of sequence data and 95 million to 130 million unique TCR beta sequences obtained from some 200 million T cells. Around 320 gigabases of sequencing data and some 85 million unique TCR sequences were included in an early release covering roughly 600 HLA-typed donors. Among the roughly 390 genotyped donors, 75% to 90% belonged to the genetic ancestry cluster associated with self-reported Caucasian donors. The aim of the study was to test whether cataloging public T cell receptors could identify signatures of past pathogen exposure. The T cell repertoires of 700 or so subjects were profiled by immunosequencing and related to cytomegalovirus serostatus. In addition to the first cohort of about 650 subjects, a separate validation cohort of approximately 110 different subjects was used. To predict cytomegalovirus infection status, the study combined high-throughput TCR immunosequencing, statistical association of individual TCRs with disease status, and machine learning. In a later analysis, previously published TCR beta repertoires from about 640 donors were re-analyzed and high-resolution HLA genotyping was added so that TCR occurrence patterns could be studied. The later analysis used no new phenotypic data to find candidate immune exposures, relying instead on TCR beta sequences and their occurrence across donors. To decide whether each TCR beta V gene segment behaved as functional or pseudogenic, an earlier analysis of approximately 620 of the donors relied on high-throughput TCR beta sequencing. Alongside the repertoire data, information on donor age, sex, ethnicity and CMV serostatus was compiled. A later genetic analysis took genome-wide SNP genotypes for 398 of the 666 donors and used that subset as a discovery cohort. All discovery cohort repertoires had been generated on a single sequencing platform. HLA typing covered class I and class II loci at four-digit resolution. The number of typed donors differed by locus: about 620-640 for A, B, C, DRB1 and DQB1; approximately 520 for DQA1; 606 for DPA1; and about 450 for DPB1. About five DR-DQ haplotypes were treated as single units for association and clustering because of strong linkage in the cohort. On average, 235,054 unique TCR beta nucleotide sequences were sequenced per donor among some 430 genotyped donors of the cohort, with around 19% of those sequences being non-productive.

CDR1 and CDR2 are drawn from the germline V gene: SGHTA, FQGNSA. From cysteine to phenylalanine, the CDR3 is 16 amino acids long. Only the CDR3 region is kept as DNA, spanning 48 bases read in frame from base 1. V ends up 2 bases short and J 3 bases short, with an unmatched junction base count of 6. The cohort was made up of 666 healthy bone marrow donors. All cohort members were sampled while nominally healthy, although unrecorded immune exposures were likely present. The donor tested CMV seronegative, placing the donor among the 350 or so seronegative members of the cohort. A peripheral blood sample was collected from each donor, and TCR beta sequencing was performed on peripheral blood mononuclear cells. The Qiagen DNeasy Blood Extraction Kit was used to extract genomic DNA from the blood cell samples. What the authors observed across the whole study: Correlated functional status among segregating V segments might reflect linkage disequilibrium, but an unknown experimental factor could not be ruled out. In a later analysis, several top co-occurrence clusters were reported to appear linked to parvovirus B19, influenza, CMV and Epstein-Barr virus. Approximately 18 rarely observed V segments, including chromosome 9 orphons, were excluded from the earlier analysis of approximately 500 of the donors because counts were too low. In an earlier analysis of some 500 of the donors, most TCR beta V segments were observed in productive rearrangements about 87% or about 30% of the time, broadly matching IMGT annotations. In a later analysis, most CMV-associated TCR beta chains were found to appear HLA-restricted, with HLA associations seemingly driven largely by CMV exposure. The sequencing pipeline was judged likely to have produced a cluster of highly shared sequence variants as a technical artifact. In vitro tests confirmed that a few of the cytomegalovirus-associated TCR beta chains recognize cytomegalovirus antigens. Some IMGT-functional V segments, including TRBV6-2 and TRBV6-3, could not be told apart with the 87-base-pair reads, so those segments were excluded. The classifier was reported to diagnose cytomegalovirus status with high specificity and sensitivity in both the original and validation cohorts. According to a later analysis, TCR association rates differed among HLA loci, with DRB1 alleles showing the most associated TCRs and HLA-C alleles showing the fewest. In the study, about 150 TCR beta chains were listed as associated with cytomegalovirus. Roughly uniform sequencing depth across donors was assumed in presence/absence analyses, although this assumption may not hold. Most TCR sequences were seen in very few donors, while some public TCRs were found in many individuals. V-gene and J-gene trimming of TCR beta chains was associated with a missense DCLRE1C variant in a later genetic analysis, and the association was replicated in an independent cohort. At a false discovery rate of 0.05, a later analysis linked around 15,000 TCR beta sequences to specific HLA alleles. Compared with equally common non-associated chains, HLA-associated TCR beta chains in a later analysis were more clonally expanded and had lower generation probabilities. Only TCR beta chains were sequenced in this cohort, and the absence of alpha or paired-chain data limited detectable features. It was suggested by the authors that the approach could potentially be generalized to other disease states and immunological phenotypes. A further reported finding was that TCR beta sequences accurately predicted the HLA-A and HLA-B alleles for most subjects in the first cohort. In a later genetic analysis, fewer N-insertions in productive TCRs were reported among donors in an Asian-associated ancestry cluster than the approximately 710-donor mean. Because some donors lacked HLA typing at each locus, the association tests relied only on the typed subset. Assigning TCR associations to individual alleles was difficult when HLA alleles, especially DR and DQ, strongly co-occurred. CMV serostatus was the only immune exposure information available for the cohort.

Libraries were prepared through the immunoSEQ multiplex PCR assay. For the multiplex PCR, a mixture combining 60 forward primers for TCR Vbeta segments and 13 reverse primers for TCR Jbeta segments was used. The CDR3 region of rearranged TCR beta genes was amplified from genomic DNA by a multiplex PCR assay. On the Illumina HiSeq System, the amplified TCR beta libraries were sequenced as 87-base-pair reads. In the authors' own workflow: A later analysis counted around 72 million unique TCR beta chains across the 666 repertoires, and around 9.9 million of these chains were shared by at least two donors. Raw reads were error-corrected and collapsed into unique sequences by a nearest-neighbor algorithm in which closely related sequences were merged to remove PCR and sequencing errors. V, D and J gene segments were assigned by aligning CDR3 sequences to IMGT reference sequences. For a sequence to be retained, at least a six-nucleotide match to both a V gene segment and a J gene segment was required. A rearrangement was called productive if the CDR3 had no stop codons and remained in frame with V and J, and every other rearrangement was called non-productive. Following IMGT convention, CDR3 was defined as the stretch from the second conserved V-encoded cysteine to the conserved J-encoded phenylalanine. The earlier analysis of 450 to 750 of the donors excluded any sequence lacking an unambiguous match to a single V gene segment. In an earlier analysis of 500 to 750 of the donors, V segments were called functional above 56.7% productive rearrangements and were called segregating when the between-donor standard deviation exceeded 5%. A statistical classification framework was built to diagnose cytomegalovirus status from the catalog of TCR beta chain sequences. In a later analysis, V and J genes were assigned by comparing TCR nucleotide sequences against IMGT/GENE-DB human TR gene sequences. The TCRdist pipeline was used in a later analysis to assign CDR3 sequences and most-parsimonious VDJ recombination scenarios. In a later analysis, each TCR beta chain was defined by its CDR3 amino acid sequence together with its V-gene family, and reads lacking a unique V-gene family were excluded. In a later analysis, 450 to 600 highly shared, low-generation-probability nucleotide sequences were removed to address suspected cross-contamination and a sequencing artifact. In a later analysis, a clonal expansion index was calculated for each public chain from normalized within-repertoire ranks of inferred template counts. In a later analysis, generation probabilities were computed with a VDJ recombination model fitted to out-of-frame rearrangements, and the resulting probabilities were checked against IGoR. In a later analysis, hypergeometric tests were used to score TCR-TCR, TCR-HLA and TCR-CMV co-occurrence, with a repertoire-size bias correction applied to TCR pairs. To estimate false discovery rates, a later analysis permuted the HLA or CMV assignments 20 times. A later analysis grouped co-occurring TCRs with DBSCAN, adding TCRdist sequence similarity when clustering within HLA-allele-positive subsets. Repertoires with fewer than 30,000 or more than 120,000 public chains, plus five repertoires with anomalous nucleotide sharing, were excluded from co-occurrence clustering. TCRdb obtained this table from immuneACCESS and retained in-frame rearrangements with V and J assigned. These tables miss some clones; where compared with another copy, unresolved V genes account for less than half of the shortfall, and the remainder is unexplained. That table gives V, J and clone size, and the DNA gave D and trimming. The sample table contains 40,000 to 45,000 clones; only one count was recorded for 60% to 80% of them. Jointly, the top ten make up roughly 1.3% of the sample.

The TCR was taken from a man aged 25 to 40 in good health and CMV-seronegative. Sequences were obtained from PBMCs. The V gene is TRBV7-2 and the J gene is TRBJ2-1; TRBD2 agrees with 8 junctional bases. The CDR3 is CASSLSAGGHYNEQFF. The DNA is TGTGCCAGCAGCTTAAGCGCGGGAGGCCACTACAATGAGCAGTTCTTC.